This passage covers 27 T cell receptor beta chains from one sample sequenced in a study of blood T cell repertoires in COVID-19. Only in-frame clones appear in the TCRdb table, and some are missing; sequencing was by immunoSEQ multiplex PCR. The table records about 120,000 clones, approximately 87% of them present only once. The sample taken for sequencing was peripheral blood. Receptors originate from a man between 60 and 75 years old with acute or convalescent COVID-19.

This clone was found a few times. The CDR3 nucleotides are TGTGCCAGCAAACGCGGCCTTATGAACACTGAAGCTTTCTTT. It specifies CASKRGLMNTEAFF. This sequence joins TRBV6-5 and TRBJ1-1; D gene ambiguous. V was shortened by 7 bases and J by 0 bases, with 12 bases between the two germline ends. The V gene's germline CDR1 is MNHEY and CDR2 SVGAGI. This CDR3 has 14 residues.

The rearrangement joins TRBV6-5 to TRBJ2-3, with D tentatively TRBD1 (5 bases). Looked up from germline, CDR1 is MNHEY and CDR2 is SVGAGI. The V and J ends lost 6 bases and 8 bases respectively, with 15 bases between them. The CDR3 sequence is 13 residues long. CDR3 amino acids: CASSLTGGGTQYF. The CDR3 region has the DNA TGTGCCAGCAGCCTAACAGGTGGCGGTACGCAGTATTTT.

The chain couples TRBV19 to TRBJ2-1, with 9 bases aligning to TRBD2. Germline V gene lookup returns CDR1 LNHDA and CDR2 SQIVND (reference sequence). The ends lost 5 bases at V and 6 bases at J; junction bases unmatched: 5. This CDR3 is built from 14 residues. CDR3 coding DNA: TGTGCCAGTAGTCCAGCGGGAGGTTTCAATGAGCAGTTCTTC. It codes for CASSPAGGFNEQFF.

The chain joins TRBV27 to TRBJ2-7, with 8 bases that match TRBD1. V trimming: 6 bases; J trimming: 2 bases; junction bases outside the gene matches: 6. This CDR3 contains 14 residues. CDR1 and CDR2 from the germline V gene are MNHEY and SMNVEV (reference sequence). This CDR3 reads CASSKGQGTYEQYF. The CDR3 region has the DNA TGTGCCAGCAGCAAAGGACAGGGAACCTACGAGCAGTACTTC.

The rearrangement links TRBV7-2 to TRBJ2-7; TRBD1 matches 7 bases. This CDR3 spans 14 amino acids. Germline trimming cut 3 bases from V and 3 bases from J; bases unmatched to any gene: 5. CDR1 and CDR2 (germline): SGHTA, FQGNSA. The CDR3 protein is CASSLEQGYYEQYF. CDR3 DNA: TGTGCCAGCAGCTTGGAACAGGGGTACTACGAGCAGTACTTC.

In this sample, this clone turned up a few times. The chain employs TRBV7-2 and TRBJ1-5, with unresolved D. V lost 3 bases, J lost 5 bases, and 8 bases lay in between. Germline V lookup: CDR1 SGHTA, CDR2 FQGNSA. The CDR3 is 13 residues long. CDR3 sequence reads: CASSFFVDQPQHF. CDR3 DNA sequence: TGTGCCAGCAGCTTCTTCGTCGATCAGCCCCAGCATTTT.

CDR3 coding DNA: TGCGCCAGCAGTCCTACTAGCGGGACCTACGAGCAGTACTTC. Protein sequence: CASSPTSGTYEQYF. This chain connects TRBV5-1 to TRBJ2-7, with 10 positions matching TRBD2. Per germline, CDR1 SGHRS and CDR2 YFSETQ. With V trimmed by 5 bases and J by 2 bases, 4 bases remained unmatched. There are 14 residues in the CDR3. The entire variable domain, with the rest obtained from reference TRBV5-1 and TRBJ2-7, is as follows: KAGVTQTPRYLIKTRGQQVTLSCSPISGHRSVSWYQQTPGQGLQFLFEYFSETQRNKGNFPGRFSGRQFSNSRSEMNVSTLELGDSALYLCASSPTSGTYEQYFGPGTRLTVT.

This clone has more than one count but fewer than ten. The V call is TRBV11-2, the J call TRBJ2-7; 7 nucleotides align to TRBD2. The CDR3 has 14 amino acids. Germline CDR1 and CDR2: SGHAT and FQNNGV. With 4 bases clipped from V and 0 bases from J, the junction kept 3 bases outside the gene matches. The CDR3 DNA is TGTGCCAGCAGCTGGAAGCGGGACTCCTACGAGCAGTACTTC. Amino acid sequence: CASSWKRDSYEQYF.

CDR3 sequence: CASSWAGRVYEQYF. The CDR3 coding sequence is TGTGCCAGCAGTTGGGCGGGAAGAGTCTACGAGCAGTACTTC. The chain joins TRBV6-5 to TRBJ2-7; weak D call: TRBD2 (6 bases). Trimming removed 4 bases from V and 3 bases from J, with 13 bases in between. The CDR3 runs 14 residues. Germline V gene sequence: CDR1 MNHEY, CDR2 SVGAGI.

The chain links TRBV14 to TRBJ2-7, with 8 positions matching TRBD2. Germline V gives CDR1 SGHDN, CDR2 FVKESK. This CDR3 contains 17 residues. With 4 bases clipped from V and 4 bases from J, the junction kept 15 bases outside the gene matches. CDR3 residues: CASSPGRRRGARYEQYF. CDR3 sequence (DNA): TGTGCCAGCAGCCCAGGGCGAAGGCGGGGGGCGCGGTACGAGCAGTACTTC.

The V and J genes are TRBV6-6 and TRBJ2-4, with 8 bases aligning to TRBD1. The germline V gene encodes CDR1 MNHNY and CDR2 SVGAGI (reference sequence). With 9 bases clipped from V and 1 base from J, the junction kept 5 bases outside the gene matches. This CDR3 has 14 amino acids. CDR3 DNA sequence: TGTGCCAGTGGACAGGGTAGGGCCAAAAACATTCAGTACTTC. Residues: CASGQGRAKNIQYF.

The V and J genes are TRBV28 and TRBJ2-5, with 8 positions matching TRBD2. This CDR3 spans 17 amino acids. With 3 bases clipped from V and 1 base from J, the junction kept 10 bases outside the gene matches. Germline V lookup: CDR1 MDHEN, CDR2 SYDVKM. The CDR3 region is CASSFNFAGGAQETQYF. CDR3 sequence (DNA): TGTGCCAGCAGTTTTAATTTCGCGGGGGGCGCCCAAGAGACCCAGTACTTC.

The chain couples TRBV7-2 to TRBJ1-1, with D possibly TRBD1 on 5 matching bases. CDR1 and CDR2 from the germline V gene are SGHTA and FQGNSA. The CDR3 spans 14 residues. V was trimmed by 9 bases and J by 4 bases, leaving 18 bases between them. The CDR3 DNA sequence: TGTGCCAGTGCCCTGGGTTTGGGGGGCACTGAAGCTTTCTTT. This sequence encodes CASALGLGGTEAFF.

J is TRBJ2-2 and V is TRBV5-3, with 12 bases identical to TRBD1. TRBV5-3 is an ORF; its function is uncertain. The CDR3 runs to 21 residues. Trimming removed 2 bases from V and 7 bases from J; junction bases left unmatched: 21. The CDR3 region is CARSLYTGTGGARRTHGELFF. In nucleotides, the CDR3 is TGTGCCAGAAGCTTATATACTGGGACAGGGGGCGCCCGCCGGACCCACGGGGAGCTGTTTTTT.

The chain joins TRBV10-2 to TRBJ2-2, with 10 bases that match TRBD1. Germline values: CDR1 WSHSY, CDR2 SAAADI. The CDR3 spans 15 residues. V shed 8 bases, J shed 8 bases, and the junction held 11 bases outside the gene matches. CDR3 sequence: CASRWGQGQVGELFF. The CDR3 DNA reads TGCGCCAGCCGGTGGGGACAGGGGCAAGTGGGGGAGCTGTTTTTT.

The chain recombines TRBV5-5 with TRBJ2-3; TRBD1 agrees at 10 bases. Germline V gene data show CDR1 as SGHKS and CDR2 as YYEKEE (reference sequence). With 3 bases clipped from V and 3 bases from J, the junction kept 4 bases outside the gene matches. The CDR3 spans 15 residues. The CDR3 spells CASSSRTGGTDTQYF. CDR3 DNA: TGTGCCAGCAGCTCTCGGACAGGGGGAACAGATACGCAGTATTTT.

The CDR3 is CASSLLGAEAFF. The CDR3 nucleotides read TGTGCCAGCAGCTTATTGGGAGCTGAAGCTTTCTTT. V gene TRBV11-2 combines with J gene TRBJ1-1; D gene ambiguous. This CDR3 is 12 amino acids long. CDR1 is SGHAT, CDR2 FQNNGV, per germline. Trimming removed 2 bases at V and 6 bases at J, with 7 bases between.

This clone showed up just once. The chain uses TRBV18 and TRBJ2-7; the match to TRBD1 covers 9 bases. This CDR3 region has 15 residues. The germline CDR1 and CDR2 sequences are KGHSH and LQKENI. Germline trimming cut 3 bases from V and 3 bases from J; bases unmatched to any gene: 6. The CDR3 reads CASSPGADRGYEQYF. The DNA of the CDR3 is TGTGCCAGCTCACCTGGGGCGGACAGGGGCTACGAGCAGTACTTC.

This clone was seen only a few times. This chain uses TRBV7-9 with TRBJ1-6; possibly TRBD1 for D (5 bases). This CDR3 is 18 amino acids long. The V gene lost 1 base and the J gene lost 2 bases, with 15 bases spanning the gap. Germline assignment: CDR1 SEHNR and CDR2 FQNEAQ (reference sequence). The CDR3 spells CASSLGVHGGAYNSPLHF. CDR3 nucleotides: TGTGCCAGCAGCTTAGGGGTACACGGGGGGGCCTATAATTCACCCCTCCACTTT.

The V and J genes are TRBV4-2 and TRBJ2-7, with 7 bases matching TRBD1. CDR1 is LGHNA and CDR2 is YNFKEQ in the germline V gene. This CDR3 spans 14 amino acids. Trimming removed 0 bases from V and 5 bases from J; junction bases left unmatched: 4. The CDR3 region is CASSQERGPDEQYF. DNA for the CDR3: TGTGCCAGCAGCCAAGAGAGGGGGCCAGACGAGCAGTACTTC.

V is TRBV29-1 and J is TRBJ2-7; the match to TRBD1 covers 9 bases. This CDR3 has 13 amino acids. After removal of 6 bases from V and 2 bases from J, the junction contained 5 bases not matched to a gene. Germline CDR1 and CDR2: SQVTM and ANQGSEA. CDR3 DNA sequence: TGCAGCGTCCCGGGACAGGGCACCTACGAGCAGTACTTC. Encoded protein: CSVPGQGTYEQYF.

This clone was seen only once. V usage is TRBV6-5 and J usage is TRBJ2-7; D might be TRBD2 (6 bases). Trimming took off 1 base at V and 2 bases at J, with 15 bases between the two ends. Germline V lookup: CDR1 MNHEY, CDR2 SVGAGI. The CDR3 loop spans 16 amino acids. CDR3 in DNA: TGTGCCAGCAGTTACTACGGGAAGGGGAGGACCTACGAGCAGTACTTC. Amino acids: CASSYYGKGRTYEQYF.

This clone has only a few counts. The chain uses TRBV6-5 and TRBJ1-5; 7 bases fit TRBD1. Germline V gene data show CDR1 as MNHEY and CDR2 as SVGAGI. The junction had 6 bases not matched to a gene; V was cut back by 2 bases and J by 5 bases. The CDR3 spans 15 residues. The CDR3 bases are TGTGCCAGCAGTTACAGGGTAGGGGGCGATCAGCCCCAGCATTTT. Translated, it gives CASSYRVGGDQPQHF.

This sequence joins TRBV6-6 and TRBJ2-7; 7 bases fit TRBD1. Germline V gene sequence: CDR1 MNHNY, CDR2 SVGAGI (reference sequence). This CDR3 is 14 amino acids long. With 5 bases clipped from V and 3 bases from J, the junction kept 7 bases outside the gene matches. The CDR3, as DNA: TGTGCCAGCAGTCAGCAGGGGGAGATCTACGAGCAGTACTTC. This sequence encodes CASSQQGEIYEQYF.

J is TRBJ2-7 and V is TRBV5-1, with 9 bases aligning to TRBD1. After removal of 3 bases from V and 0 bases from J, the junction contained 7 bases not matched to a gene. This CDR3 spans 16 amino acids. The germline CDR1 and CDR2 sequences are SGHRS and YFSETQ. The CDR3 region is CASSSGTGSPSYEQYF. CDR3 nucleotides: TGCGCCAGCAGCTCCGGGACAGGGTCCCCCTCCTACGAGCAGTACTTC. Supplemented by reference TRBV5-1 and TRBJ2-7, the full variable domain reads KAGVTQTPRYLIKTRGQQVTLSCSPISGHRSVSWYQQTPGQGLQFLFEYFSETQRNKGNFPGRFSGRQFSNSRSEMNVSTLELGDSALYLCASSSGTGSPSYEQYFGPGTRLTVT.

This chain uses TRBV2 with TRBJ2-3; TRBD2 is a possible D gene (6 bases). V was pared by 4 bases and J by 3 bases, with 20 bases between. CDR1 is SNHLY, CDR2 FYNNEI, per germline. The CDR3 covers 17 residues. This CDR3 is CASSGSLAGTGTDTQYF. CDR3 sequence (DNA): TGTGCCAGCAGTGGATCCCTTGCGGGAACGGGGACAGATACGCAGTATTTT. Based on the CDR3 plus reference TRBV2 and TRBJ2-3, the full variable domain is EPEVTQTPSHQVTQMGQEVILRCVPISNHLYFYWYRQILGQKVEFLVSFYNNEISEKSEIFDDQFSVERPDGSNFTLKIRSTKLEDSAMYFCASSGSLAGTGTDTQYFGPGTRLTVL.

The V gene is TRBV6-5, the J gene TRBJ1-3; 7 nucleotides match TRBD1. V was clipped by 4 bases and J by 4 bases; unmatched bases: 7. The CDR3 spans 15 residues. The germline gives CDR1 MNHEY, CDR2 SVGAGI. CDR3 protein: CASSSSRDRGNTIYF. CDR3 DNA: TGTGCCAGCAGTTCCAGCCGGGACAGAGGAAACACCATATATTTT.